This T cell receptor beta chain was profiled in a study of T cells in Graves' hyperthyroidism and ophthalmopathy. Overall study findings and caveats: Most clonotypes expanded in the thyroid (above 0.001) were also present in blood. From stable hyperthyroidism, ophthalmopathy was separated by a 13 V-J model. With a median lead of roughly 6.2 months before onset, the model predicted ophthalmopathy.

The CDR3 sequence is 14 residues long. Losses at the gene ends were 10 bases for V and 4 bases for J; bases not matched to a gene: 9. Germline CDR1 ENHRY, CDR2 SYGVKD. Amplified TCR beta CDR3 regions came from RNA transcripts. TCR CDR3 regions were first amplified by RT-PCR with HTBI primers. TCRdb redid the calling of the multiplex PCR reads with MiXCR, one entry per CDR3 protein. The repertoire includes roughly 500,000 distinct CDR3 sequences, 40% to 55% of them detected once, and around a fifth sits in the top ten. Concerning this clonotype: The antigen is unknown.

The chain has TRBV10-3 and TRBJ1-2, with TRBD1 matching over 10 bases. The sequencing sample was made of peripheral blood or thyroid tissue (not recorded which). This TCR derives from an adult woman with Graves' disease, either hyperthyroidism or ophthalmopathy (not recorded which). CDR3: CATGGTGVCYGYTF. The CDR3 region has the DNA TGTGCCACAGGGGGGACAGGGGTTTGCTATGGCTACACCTTC.